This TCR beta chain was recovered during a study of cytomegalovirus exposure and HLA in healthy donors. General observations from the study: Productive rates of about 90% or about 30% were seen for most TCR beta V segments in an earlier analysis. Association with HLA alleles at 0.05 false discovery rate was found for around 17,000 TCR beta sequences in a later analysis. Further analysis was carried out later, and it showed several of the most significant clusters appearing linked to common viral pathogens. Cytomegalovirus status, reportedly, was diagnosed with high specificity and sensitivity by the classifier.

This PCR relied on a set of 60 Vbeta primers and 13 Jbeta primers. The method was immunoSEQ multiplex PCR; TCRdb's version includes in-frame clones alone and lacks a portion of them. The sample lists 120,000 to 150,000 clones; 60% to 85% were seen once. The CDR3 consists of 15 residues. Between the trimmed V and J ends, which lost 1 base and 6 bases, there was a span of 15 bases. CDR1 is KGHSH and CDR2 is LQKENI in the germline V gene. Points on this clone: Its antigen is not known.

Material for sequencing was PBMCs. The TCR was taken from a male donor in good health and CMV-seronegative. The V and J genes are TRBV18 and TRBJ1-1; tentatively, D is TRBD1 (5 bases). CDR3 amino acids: CASSPRDLGGAEAFF. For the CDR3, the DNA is TGTGCCAGCTCACCACGGGACCTTGGAGGGGCTGAAGCTTTCTTT. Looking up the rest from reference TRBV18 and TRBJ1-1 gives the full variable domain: NAGVMQNPRHLVRRRGQEARLRCSPMKGHSHVYWYRQLPEEGLKFMVYLQKENIIDESGMPKERFSAEFPKEGPSILRIQQVVRGDSAAYFCASSPRDLGGAEAFFGQGTRLTVV.